This is a list of T cell receptor beta chains from one sample in a study of T cell repertoires in cytomegalovirus infection. These receptors are not linked to any known antigen. Each CDR3 protein is one row after TCRdb ran MiXCR on the reads. Of about 68,000 distinct CDR3 sequences listed, approximately 22% are singletons. Source material: PBMCs, sequenced either directly or after in vitro stimulation (not recorded which). All receptors come from a human donor in good health (CMV status not recorded). Some clones in this sample may be carry-over from other donors' samples. Each CDR3 is given with its conserved first and last residue. The D gene is left open where the match is weak. Clone size, where shown, is once, few, many, or a class for clones that have expanded.

size	V	D	J	CDR3	DNA
many	TRBV5-6	TRBD2	TRBJ2-7	CASSPWAGDREHEQYF	TGTGCCAGCAGCCCTTGGGCGGGGGATAGGGAGCACGAGCAGTACTTC
few	TRBV20-1	NA	TRBJ2-3	CSAETDLVATDTQYF	TGCAGTGCTGAGACAGACTTGGTCGCCACAGATACGCAGTATTTT
NA	TRBV19	NA	TRBJ2-2	CASSIEGAGELFF	TGTGCCAGTAGTATAGAGGGCGCCGGGGAGCTGTTTTTT
many	TRBV7-2	NA	TRBJ2-1	CASSLRRNSGGGDEQFF	TGTGCCAGCAGCTTAAGACGGAATAGTGGAGGGGGTGATGAGCAGTTCTTC
many	TRBV11-1	TRBD1	TRBJ1-2	CASSRGQDYGYTF	TGTGCCAGCAGCAGGGGACAGGACTATGGCTACACCTTC
NA	TRBV7-9	TRBD1	TRBJ1-1	CASTSGTGGNTEAFF	TGTGCCAGCACCTCCGGGACAGGGGGGAACACTGAAGCTTTCTTT
NA	TRBV28	NA	TRBJ1-1	CASSHAWGRMNTEAFF	TGTGCCAGCAGTCATGCCTGGGGCAGAATGAACACTGAAGCTTTCTTT
NA	TRBV7-6	NA	TRBJ2-4	CASSLRPRDISKNIQYF	TGTGCCAGCAGCTTACGCCCGCGGGATATATCCAAAAACATTCAGTACTTC
NA	TRBV10-3	NA	TRBJ1-1	CAISEVAKGTEAFF	TGTGCCATCAGTGAGGTGGCCAAAGGAACTGAAGCTTTCTTT
NA	TRBV19	NA	TRBJ1-2	CASSIQQDRSYGYTF	TGTGCCAGTAGTATACAGCAGGACAGAAGCTATGGCTACACCTTC
few	TRBV6-5	NA	TRBJ2-1	CASNLRGVASYNEQFF	TGTGCCAGCAACTTAAGGGGGGTAGCCTCCTACAATGAGCAGTTCTTC
NA	TRBV4-3	NA	TRBJ1-2	CASSQDRGPNYGYTF	TGCGCCAGCAGCCAAGATCGGGGGCCTAACTATGGCTACACCTTC
few	TRBV7-3	NA	TRBJ2-2	CASSLDPQTAIVGELFF	TGTGCCAGCAGCTTAGATCCCCAGACAGCTATTGTCGGGGAGCTGTTTTTT
NA	TRBV12-3/TRBV12-4	TRBD2	TRBJ2-3	CATNTGLAGNTQYF	TGTGCCACCAATACCGGCCTAGCGGGTAATACGCAGTATTTT
NA	TRBV6-2/TRBV6-3	TRBD1	TRBJ1-2	CASTHPGQGKDGYTF	TGTGCCAGCACCCACCCGGGACAGGGAAAGGATGGCTACACCTTC
NA	TRBV7-6	NA	TRBJ1-5	CASSLSGRVNQPQHF	TGTGCCAGCAGCTTATCCGGCAGGGTCAATCAGCCCCAGCATTTT
NA	TRBV2	TRBD1	TRBJ1-5	CASSAGQGFSQPQHF	TGTGCCAGCAGCGCCGGACAGGGTTTCTCTCAGCCCCAGCATTTT
NA	TRBV7-2	NA	TRBJ2-1	CASSGRSTQYIF	TGTGCCAGCAGCGGGAGAAGCACCCAGTATATCTTC
many	TRBV4-1	TRBD1	TRBJ2-7	CASSPVLRGQEQYF	TGCGCCAGCAGCCCGGTCCTTAGGGGGCAGGAGCAGTACTTC
NA	TRBV4-2	NA	TRBJ2-1	CASSQDRSRTGVGNEQFF	TGTGCCAGCAGCCAAGATCGGAGTCGGACGGGAGTCGGGAATGAGCAGTTCTTC
NA	TRBV11-2	TRBD2	TRBJ2-1	CASSLSLAGGWNEQFF	TGTGCCAGCAGCTTATCCCTAGCGGGAGGATGGAATGAGCAGTTCTTC
many	TRBV7-2	NA	TRBJ2-3	CASSSRGDTQYF	TGTGCCAGCAGCTCTAGGGGGGATACGCAGTATTTT
NA	TRBV2	TRBD2	TRBJ2-1	CASMTSGIYNEQFF	TGTGCCAGCATGACCAGCGGGATCTACAATGAGCAGTTCTTC
many	TRBV7-2	NA	TRBJ1-5	CASSLRDPKSPQHF	TGTGCCAGCAGCCTCCGGGACCCTAAATCGCCCCAGCATTTT
many	TRBV7-7	NA	TRBJ1-1	CASSKGVNTEAFF	TGTGCCAGCAGCAAAGGCGTGAACACTGAAGCTTTCTTT
NA	TRBV11-2	NA	TRBJ1-2	CASSPDGRGGYTF	TGTGCCAGCAGCCCAGACGGCCGCGGTGGCTACACCTTC
NA	TRBV27	TRBD1	TRBJ1-4	CASTYRRQGRTNEKLFF	TGTGCCAGCACATATCGACGACAGGGGAGAACTAATGAAAAACTGTTTTTT
many	TRBV27	NA	TRBJ2-4	CASSFRSGQAQYF	TGTGCCAGCAGTTTCCGGTCGGGGCAGGCTCAGTACTTC